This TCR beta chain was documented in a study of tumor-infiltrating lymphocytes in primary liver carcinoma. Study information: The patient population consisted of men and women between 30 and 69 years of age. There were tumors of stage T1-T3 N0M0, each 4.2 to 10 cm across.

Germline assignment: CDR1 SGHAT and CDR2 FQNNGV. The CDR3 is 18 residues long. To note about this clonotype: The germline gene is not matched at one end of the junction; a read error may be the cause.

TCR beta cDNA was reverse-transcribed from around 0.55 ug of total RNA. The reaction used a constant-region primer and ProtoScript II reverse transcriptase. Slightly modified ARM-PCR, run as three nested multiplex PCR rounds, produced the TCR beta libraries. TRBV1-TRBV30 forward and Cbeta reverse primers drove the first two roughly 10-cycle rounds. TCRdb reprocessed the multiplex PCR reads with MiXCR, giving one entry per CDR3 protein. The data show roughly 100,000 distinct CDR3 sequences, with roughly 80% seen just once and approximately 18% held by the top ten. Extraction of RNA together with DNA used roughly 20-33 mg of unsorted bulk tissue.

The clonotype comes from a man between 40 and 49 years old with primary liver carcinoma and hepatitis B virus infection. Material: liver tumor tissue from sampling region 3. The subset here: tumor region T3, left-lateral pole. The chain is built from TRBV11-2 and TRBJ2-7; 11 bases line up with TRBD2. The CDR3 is CTSSLGSGRARFAYDQYF. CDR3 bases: TGTACCAGCAGCTTAGGTAGCGGGAGGGCCCGTTTCGCTTACGACCAGTACTTC. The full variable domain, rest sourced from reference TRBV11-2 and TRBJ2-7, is EAGVAQSPRYKIIEKRQSVAFWCNPISGHATLYWYQQILGQGPKLLIQFQNNGVVDDSQLPKDRFSAERLKGVDSTLKIQPAKLEDSAVYLCTSSLGSGRARFAYDQYFGPGTRLTVT.